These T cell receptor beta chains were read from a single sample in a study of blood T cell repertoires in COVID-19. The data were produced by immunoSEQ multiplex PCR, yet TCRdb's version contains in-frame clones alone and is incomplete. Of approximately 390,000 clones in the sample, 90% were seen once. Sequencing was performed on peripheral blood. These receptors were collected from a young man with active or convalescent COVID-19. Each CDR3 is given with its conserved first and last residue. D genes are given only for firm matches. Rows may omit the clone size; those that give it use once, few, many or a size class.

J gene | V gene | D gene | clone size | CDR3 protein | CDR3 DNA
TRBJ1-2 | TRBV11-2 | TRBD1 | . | CASSPYNRGRNYGYTF | TGTGCCAGCAGCCCTTATAACAGGGGCCGTAACTATGGCTACACCTTC
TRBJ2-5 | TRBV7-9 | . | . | CASTLWAGLQETQYF | TGTGCCAGCACCCTCTGGGCAGGACTCCAAGAGACCCAGTACTTC
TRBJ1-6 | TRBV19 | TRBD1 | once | CASSINGQGFRNSPLHF | TGTGCCAGTAGTATTAACGGACAGGGCTTCAGAAATTCACCCCTCCACTTT
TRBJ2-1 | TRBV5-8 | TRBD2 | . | CASSSSGTIYNEQFF | TGTGCCAGCAGCTCATCCGGGACTATTTACAATGAGCAGTTCTTC
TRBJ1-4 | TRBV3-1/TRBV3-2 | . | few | CASSHLASATNEKLFF | TGTGCCAGCAGCCATCTTGCGTCGGCAACTAATGAAAAACTGTTTTTT
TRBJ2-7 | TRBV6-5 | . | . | CASIQGYEQYF | TGTGCCAGCATCCAGGGTTACGAGCAGTACTTC
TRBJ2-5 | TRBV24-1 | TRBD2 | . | CATSDSSGASQETQYF | TGTGCCACCAGTGATTCAAGCGGGGCGTCACAAGAGACCCAGTACTTC
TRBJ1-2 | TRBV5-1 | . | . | CASSLSPVYGYTF | TGCGCCAGCAGCTTGAGTCCGGTTTATGGCTACACCTTC
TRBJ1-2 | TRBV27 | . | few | CASTAGGLAYTF | TGTGCCAGCACGGCGGGGGGGTTGGCCTACACCTTC
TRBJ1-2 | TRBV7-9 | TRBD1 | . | CASSHSDRNYGYTF | TGTGCCAGCAGTCATTCGGACAGGAACTATGGCTACACCTTC
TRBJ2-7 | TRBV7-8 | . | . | CASSLKSYEQYF | TGTGCCAGCAGCCTCAAATCCTACGAGCAGTACTTC
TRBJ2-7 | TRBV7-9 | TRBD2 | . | CASSLASGGAGQYF | TGTGCCAGCAGCTTAGCTAGCGGGGGGGCTGGGCAGTACTTC
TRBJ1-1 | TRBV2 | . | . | CASSDVGPEAFF | TGTGCCAGCAGTGATGTGGGGCCTGAAGCTTTCTTT
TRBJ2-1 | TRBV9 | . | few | CASSVARGYNEQFF | TGTGCCAGCAGCGTAGCACGGGGCTACAATGAGCAGTTCTTC
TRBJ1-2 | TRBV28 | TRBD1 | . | CASSSRTGGDGYTF | TGTGCCAGCAGTAGCCGGACAGGGGGAGATGGCTACACCTTC
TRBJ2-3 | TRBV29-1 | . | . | CSVVGLGGSDTQYF | TGCAGCGTTGTGGGGTTGGGGGGATCAGATACGCAGTATTTT
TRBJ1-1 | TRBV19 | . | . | CASSTIPSGVPEAFF | TGTGCCAGTAGTACTATACCCTCGGGGGTTCCGGAAGCTTTCTTT
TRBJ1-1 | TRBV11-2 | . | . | CASSFGRGMNTEAFF | TGTGCCAGCAGCTTCGGGAGAGGTATGAACACTGAAGCTTTCTTT
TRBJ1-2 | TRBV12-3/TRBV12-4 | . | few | CASSGNYGYTF | TGTGCCAGCAGCGGGAACTATGGCTACACCTTC
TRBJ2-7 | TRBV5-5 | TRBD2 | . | CASSLERQQIKAGIYEQYF | TGTGCCAGCAGCTTGGAAAGACAACAGATAAAAGCGGGAATCTACGAGCAGTACTTC